This T cell receptor (beta chain) is from a study of technical replicates of blood from a handful of donors. The protocol was immunoSEQ multiplex PCR, while the TCRdb copy is restricted to in-frame clones and leaves out a portion. The profile covers around 79,000 clones, with 94% appearing a single time and approximately 0.25% taken by the ten largest. The sequenced sample consisted of T cells isolated from PBMCs. The origin of this receptor is a human donor in good health.

The CDR3 nucleotides read TGTGCCAGTAGTATTGGAGGGGGCCAAGATGAGCAGTTCTTC. Amino acid sequence: CASSIGGGQDEQFF. J is TRBJ2-1 and V is TRBV19, with a weak D call TRBD1 (7 bases). Germline V CDR1 and CDR2: LNHDA, SQIVND (reference sequence). The V end lost 3 bases, the J end lost 8 bases, and 14 bases lay between the germline ends. The CDR3 length is 14 residues.